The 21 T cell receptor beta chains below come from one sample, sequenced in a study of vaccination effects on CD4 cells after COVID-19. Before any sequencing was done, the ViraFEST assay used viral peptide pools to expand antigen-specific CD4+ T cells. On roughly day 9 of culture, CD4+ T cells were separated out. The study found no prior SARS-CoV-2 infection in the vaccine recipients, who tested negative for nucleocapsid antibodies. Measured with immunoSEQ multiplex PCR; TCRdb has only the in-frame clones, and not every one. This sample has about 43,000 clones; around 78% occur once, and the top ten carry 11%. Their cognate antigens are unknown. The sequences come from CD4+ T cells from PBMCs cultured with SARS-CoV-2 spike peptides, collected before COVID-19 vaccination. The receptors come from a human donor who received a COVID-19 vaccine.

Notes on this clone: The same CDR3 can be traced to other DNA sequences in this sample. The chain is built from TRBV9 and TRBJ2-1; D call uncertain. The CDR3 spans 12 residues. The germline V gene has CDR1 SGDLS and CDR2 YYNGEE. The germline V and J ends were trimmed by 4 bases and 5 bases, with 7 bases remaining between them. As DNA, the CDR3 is TGTGCCAGCAGCCCACGTGACAATGAGCAGTTCTTC. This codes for CASSPRDNEQFF. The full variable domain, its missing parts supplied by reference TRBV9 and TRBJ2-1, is DSGVTQTPKHLITATGQRVTLRCSPRSGDLSVYWYQQSLDQGLQFLIQYYNGEERAKGNILERFSAQQFPDLHSELNLSSLELGDSALYFCASSPRDNEQFFGPGTRLTVL.

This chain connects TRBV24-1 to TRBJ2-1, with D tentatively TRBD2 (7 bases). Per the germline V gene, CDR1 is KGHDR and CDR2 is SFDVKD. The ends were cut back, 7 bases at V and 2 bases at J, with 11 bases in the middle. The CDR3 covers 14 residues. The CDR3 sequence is CATRGGGAYNEQFF. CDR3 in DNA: TGTGCCACCAGGGGAGGGGGGGCCTACAATGAGCAGTTCTTC.

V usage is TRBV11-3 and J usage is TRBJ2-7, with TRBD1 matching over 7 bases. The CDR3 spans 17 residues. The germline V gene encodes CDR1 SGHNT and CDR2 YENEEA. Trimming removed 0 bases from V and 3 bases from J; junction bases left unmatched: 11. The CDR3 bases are TGTGCCAGCAGCTTAGAACAGGGGCACTTAAAGTACTACGAGCAGTACGTC. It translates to CASSLEQGHLKYYEQYV.

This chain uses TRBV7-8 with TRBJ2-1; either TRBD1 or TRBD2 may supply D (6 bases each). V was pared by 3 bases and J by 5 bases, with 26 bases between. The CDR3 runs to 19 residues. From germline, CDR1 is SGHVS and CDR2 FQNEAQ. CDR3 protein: CASSFMGGPWAGRNNEQFF. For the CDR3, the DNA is TGTGCCAGCAGCTTTATGGGGGGCCCATGGGCAGGGAGGAACAATGAGCAGTTCTTC.

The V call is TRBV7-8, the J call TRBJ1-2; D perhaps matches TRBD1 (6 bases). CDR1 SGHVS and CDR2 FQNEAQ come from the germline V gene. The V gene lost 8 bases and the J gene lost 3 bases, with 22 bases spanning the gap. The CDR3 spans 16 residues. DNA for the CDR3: TGTGCCAGCCTAGGGGGTCGGGGGCTATTAGACTATGGCTACACCTTC. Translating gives CASLGGRGLLDYGYTF. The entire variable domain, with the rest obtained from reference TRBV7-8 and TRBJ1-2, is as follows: GAGVSQSPRYKVAKRGQDVALRCDPISGHVSLFWYQQALGQGPEFLTYFQNEAQLDKSGLPSDRFFAERPEGSVSTLKIQRTQQEDSAVYLCASLGGRGLLDYGYTFGSGTRLTVV.

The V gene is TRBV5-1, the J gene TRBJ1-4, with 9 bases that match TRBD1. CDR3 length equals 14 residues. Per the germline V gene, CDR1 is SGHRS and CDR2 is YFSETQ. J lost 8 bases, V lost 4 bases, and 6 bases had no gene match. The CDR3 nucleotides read TGCGCCAGCAGCGTCGGGACAGGGAGCGAAAAACTGTTTTTT. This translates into CASSVGTGSEKLFF.

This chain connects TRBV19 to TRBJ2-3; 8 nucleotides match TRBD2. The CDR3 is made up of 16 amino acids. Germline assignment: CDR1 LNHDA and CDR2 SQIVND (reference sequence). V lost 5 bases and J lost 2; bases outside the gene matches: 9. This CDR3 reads CASSPRRGVNTDTQYF. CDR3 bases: TGTGCCAGTAGTCCGCGGCGGGGGGTCAACACAGATACGCAGTATTTT.

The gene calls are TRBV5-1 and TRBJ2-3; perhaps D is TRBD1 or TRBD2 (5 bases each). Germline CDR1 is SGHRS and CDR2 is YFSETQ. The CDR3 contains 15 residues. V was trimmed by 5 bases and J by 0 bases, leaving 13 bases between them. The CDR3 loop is CASSQRGQSTDTQYF. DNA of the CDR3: TGCGCCAGCAGTCAGAGGGGCCAGAGCACAGATACGCAGTATTTT.

CDR3 sequence reads: CASGTTDEQFF. The CDR3 DNA follows: TGTGCCAGCGGGACAACGGATGAGCAGTTCTTC. The chain links TRBV2 to TRBJ2-1, with TRBD1 as a possible D gene (6 bases). V lost 8 bases and J 8 bases, leaving 10 bases between the germline ends. The germline CDR1 and CDR2 sequences are SNHLY and FYNNEI. CDR3 size: 11 residues.

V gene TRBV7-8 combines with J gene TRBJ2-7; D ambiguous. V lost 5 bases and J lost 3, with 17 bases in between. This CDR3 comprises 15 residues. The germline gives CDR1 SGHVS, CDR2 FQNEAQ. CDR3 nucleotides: TGTGCCAGCAGCCTAGACCGGTTCCTCTTCTACGAGCAGTACGTC. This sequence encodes CASSLDRFLFYEQYV.

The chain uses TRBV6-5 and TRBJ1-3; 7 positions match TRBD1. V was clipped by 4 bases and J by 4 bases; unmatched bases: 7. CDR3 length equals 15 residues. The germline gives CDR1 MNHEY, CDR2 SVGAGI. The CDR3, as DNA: TGTGCCAGCAGTTGGGACAGCCAGGCCGGAAACACCATATATTTT. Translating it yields CASSWDSQAGNTIYF.

The CDR3 nucleotides are TGCGCCAGCAGCTTGGCAGATAAAGATACGCAGTATTTT. It encodes CASSLADKDTQYF. The V call is TRBV5-1, the J call TRBJ2-3; D unclear. This CDR3 is 13 amino acids long. Germline V gives CDR1 SGHRS, CDR2 YFSETQ. Trimming shortened V by 0 bases and J by 5 bases, and 7 bases separated the two germline ends.

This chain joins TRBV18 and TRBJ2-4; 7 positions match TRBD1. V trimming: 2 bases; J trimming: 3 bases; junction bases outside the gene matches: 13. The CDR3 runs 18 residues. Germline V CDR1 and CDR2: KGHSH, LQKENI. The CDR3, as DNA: TGTGCCAGCTCACCAAGTTTTGGCAGGGGGTTGGTCAAAAACATTCAGTACTTC. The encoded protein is CASSPSFGRGLVKNIQYF.

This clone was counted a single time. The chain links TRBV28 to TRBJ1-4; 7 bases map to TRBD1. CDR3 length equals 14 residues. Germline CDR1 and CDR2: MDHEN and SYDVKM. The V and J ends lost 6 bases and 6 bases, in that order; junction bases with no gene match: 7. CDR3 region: CASRPTGLDEKLFF. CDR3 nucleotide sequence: TGTGCCAGCAGGCCGACAGGGCTCGATGAAAAACTGTTTTTT.

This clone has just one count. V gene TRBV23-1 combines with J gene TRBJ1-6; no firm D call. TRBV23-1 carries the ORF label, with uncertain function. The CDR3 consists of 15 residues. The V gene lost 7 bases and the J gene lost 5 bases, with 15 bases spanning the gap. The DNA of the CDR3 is TGCGCCAGCACCCTTCCCGGGCGGGATAATTCACCCCTCCACTTT. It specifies CASTLPGRDNSPLHF.

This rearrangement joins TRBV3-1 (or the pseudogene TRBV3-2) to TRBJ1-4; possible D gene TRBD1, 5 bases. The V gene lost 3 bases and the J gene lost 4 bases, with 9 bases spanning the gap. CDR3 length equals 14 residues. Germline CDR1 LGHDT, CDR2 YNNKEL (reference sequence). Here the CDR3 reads CASSHRVFNEKLFF. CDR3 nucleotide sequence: TGTGCCAGCAGCCACAGGGTATTTAATGAAAAACTGTTTTTT.

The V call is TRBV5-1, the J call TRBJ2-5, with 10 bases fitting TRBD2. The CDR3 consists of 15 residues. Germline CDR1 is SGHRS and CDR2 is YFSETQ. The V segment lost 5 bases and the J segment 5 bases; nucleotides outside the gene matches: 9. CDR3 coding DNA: TGCGCCAGCAGGGAGAGCGGGGGGGCAACGGAGACCCAGTACTTC. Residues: CASRESGGATETQYF.

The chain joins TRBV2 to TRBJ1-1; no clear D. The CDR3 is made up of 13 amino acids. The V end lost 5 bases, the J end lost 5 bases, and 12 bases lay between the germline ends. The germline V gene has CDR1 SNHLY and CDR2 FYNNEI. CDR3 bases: TGTGCCAGCAGTTCAGTGGGTGGGACTGAAGCTTTCTTT. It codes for CASSSVGGTEAFF.

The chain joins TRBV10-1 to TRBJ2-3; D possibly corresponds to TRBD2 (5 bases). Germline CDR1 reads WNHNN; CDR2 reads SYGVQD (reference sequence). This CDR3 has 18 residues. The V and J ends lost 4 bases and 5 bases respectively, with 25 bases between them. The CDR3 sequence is CASSGKLDGGEVKDTQYF. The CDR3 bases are TGCGCCAGCAGTGGCAAACTAGACGGAGGAGAGGTTAAAGATACGCAGTATTTT.

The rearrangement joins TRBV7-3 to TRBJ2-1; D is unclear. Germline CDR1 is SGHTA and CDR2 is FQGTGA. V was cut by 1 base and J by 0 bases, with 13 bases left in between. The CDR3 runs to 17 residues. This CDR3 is CASSLKAETSSYNEQFF. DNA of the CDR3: TGTGCCAGCAGCTTAAAGGCGGAGACGAGCTCCTACAATGAGCAGTTCTTC.

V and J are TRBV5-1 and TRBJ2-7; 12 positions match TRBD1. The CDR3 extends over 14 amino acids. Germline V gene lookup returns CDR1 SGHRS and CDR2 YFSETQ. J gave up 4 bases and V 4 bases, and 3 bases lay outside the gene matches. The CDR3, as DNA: TGCGCCAGCAGCCCGGGACAGGGGGCGTACGAGCAGTACGTC. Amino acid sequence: CASSPGQGAYEQYV.